Each of the 32 T cell receptor beta chains below was sequenced from the same sample in a study of blood T cell repertoires in COVID-19. Only in-frame clones appear in the TCRdb table, and some are missing; sequencing was by immunoSEQ multiplex PCR. The table shows fewer than 200,000 clones, with around four fifths occurring only once. Sequencing was carried out using PBMCs or T cells enriched from blood (not recorded which). These receptors all stem from a woman aged 45-60 years in a cohort exposed to, infected with or recovered from COVID-19 (not recorded which).

V is TRBV3-1 (or the pseudogene TRBV3-2) and J is TRBJ1-2; D perhaps matches TRBD1 (6 bases). V lost 1 base to trimming and J lost 2 bases, with 8 bases between them. The CDR3 loop spans 14 amino acids. Germline assignment: CDR1 LGHDT and CDR2 YNNKEL (reference sequence). The CDR3 region is CASSQAGVNYGYTF. The CDR3, as DNA: TGTGCCAGCAGCCAAGCAGGGGTCAACTATGGCTACACCTTC.

This chain links TRBV13 with TRBJ2-2, with TRBD2 matching 13 bases. Per the germline V gene, CDR1 is PRHDT and CDR2 is FYEKMQ (reference sequence). Germline trimming cut 7 bases from V and 8 bases from J; bases unmatched to any gene: 19. The CDR3 length is 19 residues. CDR3 in amino acids: CASNRPGLAGRTYGGELFF. CDR3 in DNA: TGTGCCAGCAACCGACCGGGACTAGCGGGAAGAACCTACGGGGGGGAGCTGTTTTTT.

The chain recombines TRBV13 with TRBJ2-2; TRBD2 agrees at 9 bases. Germline V gene data show CDR1 as PRHDT and CDR2 as FYEKMQ (reference sequence). This CDR3 contains 19 residues. V lost 6 bases to trimming and J lost 1 base; unmatched junction nucleotides: 15. The CDR3 reads CASSILAWASGENTGELFF. DNA of the CDR3: TGTGCCAGCAGTATACTTGCTTGGGCTAGCGGGGAGAACACCGGGGAGCTGTTTTTT.

This chain links TRBV3-1 (or the pseudogene TRBV3-2) with TRBJ1-3; D is unclear. Trimming removed 8 bases from V and 2 bases from J, with 10 bases in between. Germline-derived CDR1 and CDR2 are LGHDT and YNNKEL (reference sequence). The CDR3 totals 13 residues. This CDR3 reads CASGGSAGNTIYF. Here the CDR3 DNA reads TGTGCCAGCGGAGGGTCCGCTGGAAACACCATATATTTT.

This clone was seen only once. The V call is TRBV18, the J call TRBJ2-7; weak D call: TRBD1 (6 bases). Trimming cost V 3 bases and J 3 bases, with 15 bases left between them. The CDR3 is made up of 15 amino acids. Germline lookup yields CDR1 KGHSH and CDR2 LQKENI. In DNA, the CDR3 is TGTGCCAGCTCACCTTTGCAGGGGACGTTCTACGAGCAGTACTTC. Translation: CASSPLQGTFYEQYF.

The chain carries TRBV5-6 and TRBJ2-7, with 7 bases aligning to TRBD2. V lost 4 bases, J lost 4 bases, and 11 bases stayed unmatched. The CDR3 spans 15 residues. CDR1 and CDR2 (germline): SGHDT, YYEEEE. The CDR3 region is CASSPLRDYSYEQYF. DNA of the CDR3: TGTGCCAGCAGCCCACTCCGGGACTACTCATACGAGCAGTACTTC.

A few counts support this clone. This sequence joins TRBV30 and TRBJ2-7; 7 positions match TRBD2. Germline loops: CDR1 GTSNPN, CDR2 SVGIG (reference sequence). V dropped 4 bases and J dropped 2; count of bases not matched to a gene: 8. The CDR3 consists of 14 residues. The CDR3 region is CAWMREGTAYEQYF. As DNA, the CDR3 is TGTGCCTGGATGAGGGAGGGGACGGCCTACGAGCAGTACTTC.

In DNA, the CDR3 is TGTGCCAGCAGCGTGGGGACAGGCGAAATCGGGGAGCTGTTTTTT. Encoded protein: CASSVGTGEIGELFF. This sequence joins TRBV11-2 and TRBJ2-2; 8 nucleotides agree with TRBD1. With 5 bases clipped from V and 7 bases from J, the junction kept 9 bases outside the gene matches. Germline CDR1 is SGHAT and CDR2 is FQNNGV. This CDR3 region has 15 residues.

The sample holds a few counts of this clone. V usage is TRBV24-1 and J usage is TRBJ2-2; TRBD2 matches at 9 bases. This CDR3 region has 15 residues. Germline V lookup: CDR1 KGHDR, CDR2 SFDVKD. The J segment lost 3 bases and the V segment lost 3 bases, leaving 1 base of the junction unmatched. The CDR3 region is CATSDGGRDTGELFF. DNA of the CDR3: TGTGCCACCAGTGATGGCGGGAGGGACACCGGGGAGCTGTTTTTT.

J is TRBJ2-7 and V is TRBV5-1, with D uncertain. CDR1 and CDR2 from the germline V gene are SGHRS and YFSETQ. This CDR3 has 14 residues. Deletions cut 7 bases from V and 0 bases from J, with 14 bases between. The CDR3 DNA is TGCGCCAGCCATTTAAGCCAGGACTCCTACGAGCAGTACTTC. As protein: CASHLSQDSYEQYF.

The chain uses TRBV28 and TRBJ2-1; TRBD2 matches 14 bases. The J segment lost 7 bases and the V segment lost 9 bases, leaving 2 bases of the junction unmatched. The germline V gene has CDR1 MDHEN and CDR2 SYDVKM. CDR3 size: 13 residues. CDR3: CASGTSGRNEQFF. In DNA, the CDR3 is TGTGCCAGTGGGACTAGCGGGAGAAATGAGCAGTTCTTC.

J is TRBJ2-2 and V is TRBV5-1; 7 bases are a match to TRBD1. The V segment lost 4 bases and the J segment 0 bases; nucleotides outside the gene matches: 6. Germline lookup yields CDR1 SGHRS and CDR2 YFSETQ. CDR3 size: 16 residues. CDR3 in DNA: TGCGCCAGCAGCCCTAGACAGGGCTCGAACACCGGGGAGCTGTTTTTT. It yields the protein CASSPRQGSNTGELFF.

The table lists this clone with a few counts. The rearrangement joins TRBV3-1 (or the pseudogene TRBV3-2) to TRBJ1-2; D is unclear. This CDR3 spans 13 amino acids. Germline-derived CDR1 and CDR2 are LGHDT and YNNKEL (reference sequence). V was cut by 4 bases and J by 6 bases, with 12 bases left in between. In nucleotides, the CDR3 is TGTGCCAGCAGCCCCCAAATCGAGGATGGCTACACCTTC. It codes for CASSPQIEDGYTF.

The chain uses TRBV7-6 and TRBJ1-1; no reliable D call. V was trimmed by 5 bases and J by 4 bases, leaving 17 bases between them. Per germline, CDR1 SGHVS and CDR2 FNYEAQ. CDR3 length equals 15 residues. The CDR3 nucleotides are TGTGCCAGCAGCCTGACGGCGGGAAAGGGCACTGAAGCTTTCTTT. Residues: CASSLTAGKGTEAFF.

The chain has TRBV18 and TRBJ1-5; TRBD1 matches at 7 bases. The trim removed 5 bases at V and 5 bases at J, leaving 3 bases unmatched. CDR3 size: 13 residues. CDR1 and CDR2 (germline): KGHSH, LQKENI. Here the CDR3 DNA reads TGTGCCAGCTCAGTCGACAGGGATCAGCCCCAGCATTTT. Its translation: CASSVDRDQPQHF. Full variable domain (remainder filled in from reference TRBV18 and TRBJ1-5): NAGVMQNPRHLVRRRGQEARLRCSPMKGHSHVYWYRQLPEEGLKFMVYLQKENIIDESGMPKERFSAEFPKEGPSILRIQQVVRGDSAAYFCASSVDRDQPQHFGDGTRLSIL.

The V and J genes are TRBV7-2 and TRBJ1-1; no clear D. This CDR3 comprises 13 residues. V was cut by 5 bases and J by 9 bases, with 16 bases left in between. The V gene's germline CDR1 is SGHTA and CDR2 FQGNSA. The CDR3 reads CASSISVYLQAFF. The CDR3 nucleotides read TGTGCCAGCAGCATCAGCGTTTACCTTCAAGCTTTCTTT.

The chain combines TRBV11-2 with TRBJ2-1, with D hard to call. This CDR3 comprises 13 residues. Germline values: CDR1 SGHAT, CDR2 FQNNGV. The germline V and J ends were trimmed by 9 bases and 7 bases, with 16 bases remaining between them. The DNA of the CDR3 is TGTGCCAGTAAACAGCAGGTTTTAAATGAGCAGTTCTTC. Translated: CASKQQVLNEQFF.

The genes are TRBV28 and TRBJ2-3; 12 bases line up with TRBD2. This CDR3 is built from 16 residues. The V segment lost 5 bases and the J segment 4 bases; nucleotides outside the gene matches: 7. Per germline, CDR1 MDHEN and CDR2 SYDVKM. DNA for the CDR3: TGTGCCAGCAGTGGCAGACTAGCGGGGGATTCAGATACGCAGTATTTT. It specifies CASSGRLAGDSDTQYF. Full variable domain (outside the CDR3, taken from reference TRBV28 and TRBJ2-3): DVKVTQSSRYLVKRTGEKVFLECVQDMDHENMFWYRQDPGLGLRLIYFSYDVKMKEKGDIPEGYSVSREKKERFSLILESASTNQTSMYLCASSGRLAGDSDTQYFGPGTRLTVL.

The V call is TRBV19, the J call TRBJ2-5, with 10 positions matching TRBD2. The V gene's germline CDR1 is LNHDA and CDR2 SQIVND (reference sequence). V trimming: 8 bases; J trimming: 5 bases; junction bases outside the gene matches: 17. This CDR3 contains 17 residues. Here the CDR3 DNA reads TGTGCCAGTGGTAGATCGAGCGGGGGGGCTGGGTCGGAGACCCAGTACTTC. Translated, it gives CASGRSSGGAGSETQYF.

This clone was observed at least ten times. The chain recombines TRBV5-1 with TRBJ1-6, with 9 bases identical to TRBD1. Germline V gene sequence: CDR1 SGHRS, CDR2 YFSETQ. J was trimmed by 8 bases and V by 0 bases; bases with no gene match: 6. The CDR3 covers 16 residues. CDR3 nucleotides: TGCGCCAGCAGCTTGGCGGGGGGACAGGGATATTCACCCCTCCACTTT. Protein product: CASSLAGGQGYSPLHF. Based on the CDR3 plus reference TRBV5-1 and TRBJ1-6, the full variable domain is KAGVTQTPRYLIKTRGQQVTLSCSPISGHRSVSWYQQTPGQGLQFLFEYFSETQRNKGNFPGRFSGRQFSNSRSEMNVSTLELGDSALYLCASSLAGGQGYSPLHFGNGTRLTVT.

The chain joins TRBV30 to TRBJ1-3, with 8 positions matching TRBD1. Germline-derived CDR1 and CDR2 are GTSNPN and SVGIG (reference sequence). This CDR3 is 14 amino acids long. V dropped 3 bases and J dropped 2; count of bases not matched to a gene: 3. Here the CDR3 DNA reads TGTGCCTGGAGGGTGACAGGGGCTGGAAACACCATATATTTT. This translates into CAWRVTGAGNTIYF.

The J gene is TRBJ2-7, the V gene TRBV5-1, with TRBD2 matching over 8 bases. CDR1 and CDR2 (germline): SGHRS, YFSETQ. The trim removed 3 bases at V and 2 bases at J, leaving 10 bases unmatched. The CDR3 consists of 16 residues. The CDR3 loop reads CASSSIWGSGAYEQYF. The DNA for the CDR3 is TGCGCCAGCAGCTCCATCTGGGGTAGCGGGGCCTACGAGCAGTACTTC. Full variable domain (remainder filled in from reference TRBV5-1 and TRBJ2-7): KAGVTQTPRYLIKTRGQQVTLSCSPISGHRSVSWYQQTPGQGLQFLFEYFSETQRNKGNFPGRFSGRQFSNSRSEMNVSTLELGDSALYLCASSSIWGSGAYEQYFGPGTRLTVT.

This clone was seen only a few times. The chain is built from TRBV28 and TRBJ1-2; maybe TRBD1 (5 bases). V was cut by 4 bases and J by 2 bases, with 11 bases left in between. Germline V gene data show CDR1 as MDHEN and CDR2 as SYDVKM. The CDR3 covers 14 residues. In DNA, the CDR3 is TGTGCCAGCAGTTCGCTCAGGGCGAACTATGGCTACACCTTC. The encoded protein is CASSSLRANYGYTF.

The J gene is TRBJ2-5, the V gene TRBV13; D gene unclear. V was trimmed by 2 bases and J by 3 bases, leaving 7 bases between them. In germline, CDR1 is PRHDT, CDR2 FYEKMQ (reference sequence). This CDR3 is 13 amino acids long. The DNA for the CDR3 is TGTGCCAGCAGCTTACTGTCCGAAGAGACCCAGTACTTC. This gives the protein CASSLLSEETQYF.

This clone appeared a few times. V is TRBV11-3 and J is TRBJ2-7; 10 bases line up with TRBD1. Trimming removed 5 bases from V and 4 bases from J; junction bases left unmatched: 5. The germline V gene has CDR1 SGHNT and CDR2 YENEEA. The CDR3 covers 14 residues. This CDR3 reads CASSPGTGAYEQYF. The DNA for the CDR3 is TGTGCCAGCAGCCCCGGGACAGGGGCGTACGAGCAGTACTTC.

This clone has ten or more counts. The CDR3 sequence: CASNLRGAEGTQYF. The CDR3 region has the DNA TGTGCCAGCAACCTTCGGGGGGCTGAAGGAACCCAGTACTTC. The chain uses TRBV5-8 and TRBJ2-5; possibly TRBD2 for D (7 bases). Trimming took 6 bases from V and 8 from J, leaving 20 bases between them. Germline V lookup: CDR1 SGHTS, CDR2 YDEGEE. The CDR3 is 14 residues long.

The chain uses TRBV7-3 and TRBJ2-7, with 11 positions matching TRBD2. The J segment lost 5 bases and the V segment lost 5 bases, leaving 5 bases of the junction unmatched. CDR1 and CDR2 from the germline V gene are SGHTA and FQGTGA. This CDR3 comprises 14 residues. CDR3 DNA sequence: TGTGCCAGCAGCCGCAATAGCGGGGGGGACGAGCAGTACTTC. It codes for CASSRNSGGDEQYF.

The V and J genes are TRBV3-1 (or the pseudogene TRBV3-2) and TRBJ2-5; 8 nucleotides match TRBD1. V was clipped by 1 base and J by 5 bases; unmatched bases: 9. CDR3 size: 16 residues. The V gene's germline CDR1 is LGHDT and CDR2 YNNKEL (reference sequence). CDR3 protein: CASSQAGTGLGETQYF. In DNA, the CDR3 is TGTGCCAGCAGCCAAGCGGGGACAGGCCTGGGGGAGACCCAGTACTTC.

The chain uses TRBV19 and TRBJ2-1; 8 positions agree with TRBD2. Germline-derived CDR1 and CDR2 are LNHDA and SQIVND (reference sequence). V lost 5 bases and J lost 2; bases outside the gene matches: 8. The CDR3 length is 16 residues. CDR3 protein: CASSLASGRAYNEQFF. The CDR3 coding sequence is TGTGCCAGTAGTCTTGCGAGCGGGAGAGCCTACAATGAGCAGTTCTTC.

This clone came up a few times. This rearrangement joins TRBV6-2 or TRBV6-3 to TRBJ2-1; perhaps TRBD2 as D (5 bases). Deletions cut 1 base from V and 9 bases from J, with 7 bases between. CDR3 length: 12 residues. From germline, CDR1 is MNHEY and CDR2 SVGEGT. The CDR3 is CASSYLAREQFF. CDR3 in DNA: TGTGCCAGCAGTTACTTAGCGCGTGAGCAGTTCTTC.

The chain has TRBV10-3 and TRBJ1-5; D is ambiguous. The germline gives CDR1 ENHRY, CDR2 SYGVKD. Trimming took off 2 bases at V and 0 bases at J, with 8 bases between the two ends. This CDR3 spans 15 amino acids. The CDR3 region has the DNA TGTGCCATCAGTGAGGAGAGGGATAGCAATCAGCCCCAGCATTTT. It specifies CAISEERDSNQPQHF.

There are a few counts of this clone. Other DNA sequences from this sample encode an identical CDR3 as well. The chain carries TRBV5-1 and TRBJ1-1, with D possibly being TRBD1 (5 bases). The V gene lost 1 base and the J gene lost 4 bases, with 8 bases spanning the gap. The CDR3 totals 13 residues. The germline V gene encodes CDR1 SGHRS and CDR2 YFSETQ. CDR3 sequence: CASSLRGGTEAFF. The CDR3 nucleotides read TGCGCCAGCAGCTTGAGGGGTGGCACTGAAGCTTTCTTT.